In this sample, the clone carrying this T cell receptor beta chain turned up once. Its antigen is unidentified. Germline V CDR1 and CDR2: SEHNR, FQNEAQ (reference sequence). CDR3 size: 14 residues. The J segment lost 5 bases and the V segment lost 5 bases, leaving 9 bases of the junction unmatched. The sample comes from a study of T cell responses to AZD1222 COVID-19 vaccine. Looking at the study overall: Second-dose intervals of approximately 4 or approximately 12 weeks were pooled. Points from the study as a whole: No day 14 peak samples; only post-peak repertoires were characterized. Donors were mostly white British, more females; clonal diversity possibly underestimated.

Generated by immunoSEQ multiplex PCR, the TCRdb table keeps only in-frame clones and is missing some. The table has about 110,000 clones, approximately 87% seen once. The clonotype originates from an adult in good health. Sample: peripheral blood, taken on day 0 of AZD1222 vaccination. The chain is built from TRBV7-9 and TRBJ2-7; 7 bases agree with TRBD1. The CDR3 DNA reads TGTGCCAGCAGCCCGGCCCACGACAGGGACGAGCAGTACTTC. Protein sequence: CASSPAHDRDEQYF.